This is a list of T cell receptor beta chains from one sample in a study of cytomegalovirus exposure and HLA in healthy donors. Profiled with immunoSEQ multiplex PCR; TCRdb holds only in-frame clones, not every one. Of about 190,000 clones in the sample, roughly 77% were seen once. The sample consisted of PBMCs. These TCRs come from a man between 25 and 39 years old in good health and CMV-seropositive. CDR3s include the opening cysteine and the closing phenylalanine or tryptophan.

j_call | v_call | cdr3_aa
TRBJ1-2 | TRBV5-4 | CASSAANLGYGYTF
TRBJ2-2 | TRBV29-1 | CSVEGQGAHTGELFF
TRBJ2-3 | TRBV28 | CASRLAGSTDTQYF
TRBJ1-2 | TRBV5-4 | CASSLGTLEGYGYTF
TRBJ2-3 | TRBV9 | CASSPRGTGTDTQYF
TRBJ2-3 | TRBV5-4 | CASSFGTSGPLF
TRBJ2-7 | TRBV25-1 | CATLTGNEQYF
TRBJ1-1 | TRBV5-4 | CASSLASGTGYATEAFF
TRBJ2-5 | TRBV7-3 | CASSFGGSQETQYF
TRBJ2-7 | TRBV2 | CASKEQGAGEQYF
TRBJ1-5 | TRBV20-1 | CSAQSGQPQHF
TRBJ1-5 | TRBV6-6 | CASSYYKNSNQPQHF
TRBJ1-6 | TRBV2 | CASRASYNSPLHF
TRBJ2-7 | TRBV5-4 | CASSRADRPYEQYF
TRBJ2-3 | TRBV9 | CASSVGLAGNSDTQYF
TRBJ1-5 | TRBV4-1 | CASSQTPLSSNQPQHF
TRBJ1-6 | TRBV19 | CASSPRDRDNSPLHF
TRBJ2-3 | TRBV20-1 | CSARDNEGF
TRBJ1-1 | TRBV4-2 | CASSQGGQMNTEAFF
TRBJ2-1 | TRBV9 | CASSSQLSSSYNEQFF
TRBJ2-1 | TRBV5-4 | CASSLVVENEQFF
TRBJ2-1 | TRBV6-5 | CASSAQGGGQFF
TRBJ1-1 | TRBV4-3 | CASSQPGQGRTEAFF
TRBJ2-7 | TRBV6-6 | CASNVEAVTYEQYF
TRBJ2-7 | TRBV5-5 | CASSLVTSGKREQYF
TRBJ2-1 | TRBV7-3 | CASSSGGGPYNEQFF
TRBJ2-7 | TRBV5-1 | CASSGGHLNEQYF
TRBJ2-2 | TRBV10-3 | CAIKAGAAKTGELFF
TRBJ2-7 | TRBV7-9 | CASSMGLATYEQYF
TRBJ1-1 | TRBV12-5 | CASGPGQENTEAFF
TRBJ1-3 | TRBV7-9 | CASSETGAGNTIYF
TRBJ2-1 | TRBV29-1 | CSVDPGLLSSYNEQFF
TRBJ1-1 | TRBV5-5 | CASSLERVDTEAFF
TRBJ1-1 | TRBV30 | CAWSPGGGRTEAFF
TRBJ1-1 | TRBV4-1 | CASSRPGHTNTEAFF
TRBJ2-2 | TRBV4-1 | CASSQGGGPYTGELFF
TRBJ1-4 | TRBV4-3 | CASSQAVSEKLFF
TRBJ1-5 | TRBV28 | CASSLSAGYSNQPQHF
TRBJ2-5 | TRBV9 | CASSVSGLAGQETQYF
TRBJ2-3 | TRBV7-3 | CASSSGWTDTQYF
TRBJ2-3 | TRBV18 | CASSPLITDTQYF
TRBJ2-5 | TRBV11-2 | CASSDPGLAGETQYF
TRBJ2-7 | TRBV20-1 | CSAKTGYEQYF
TRBJ2-1 | TRBV7-9 | CSSSTGGYPYNEQFF